This T cell receptor (beta chain) was obtained from a study of technical replicates of blood from a few donors. Germline V gene lookup returns CDR1 PRHDT and CDR2 FYEKMQ (reference sequence). The CDR3 length is 16 residues. Trimming at V came to 7 bases and at J to 3 bases, leaving 14 bases not matched to a gene. Assay used: immunoSEQ multiplex PCR; TCRdb lists only in-frame clones, some missing. The sample yields around 50,000 clones, around nine tenths seen once. The TCR originated in a human donor in good health. Some clones in this sample may be carry-over from other donors' samples. This chain connects TRBV13 to TRBJ1-2, with 7 bases matching TRBD1. The sample consisted of PBMCs. This CDR3 is CASNEGRGSPYYGYTF. In DNA form, the CDR3 reads TGTGCCAGCAACGAGGGCAGGGGGTCCCCCTACTATGGCTACACCTTC. The variable domain in full, completed from reference TRBV13 and TRBJ1-2, reads AAGVIQSPRHLIKEKRETATLKCYPIPRHDTVYWYQQGPGQDPQFLISFYEKMQSDKGSIPDRFSAQQFSDYHSELNMSSLELGDSALYFCASNEGRGSPYYGYTFGSGTRLTVV.